The following is a TCR beta chain sequence with its context. This entry comes from a study of T cells after posttransplantation cyclophosphamide. CDR1 and CDR2 from the germline V gene are LGHNT and FRNRAP. The V and J ends lost 8 bases and 0 bases respectively, with 11 bases between them. This CDR3 is built from 15 residues. Libraries were prepared by immunoSEQ multiplex PCR; TCRdb keeps only in-frame clonotypes and omits some of them. Of approximately 17,000 clones in the sample, over 60% were seen once. Cyclophosphamide on days +3 and +4 followed busulfan-fludarabine conditioning and a marrow graft.

This chain joins TRBV12-5 and TRBJ2-6, with a possible D match to TRBD1 (6 bases). The specimen was CD8+ T cells sorted from PBMCs, collected 1,700 to 2,000 days after a stem cell transplant with posttransplant cyclophosphamide. The clonotype was recovered from a female patient in her thirties or forties who received an allogeneic stem cell transplant from a related donor, was CMV-positive, and had no GVHD. Some T cells may originate from the graft donor. CDR3 loop: CASRDTLSGANVLTF. DNA for the CDR3: TGTGCTAGTCGGGACACCCTCTCTGGGGCCAACGTCCTGACTTTC.